This T cell receptor (beta chain) was sequenced in a study of CD8 T cells in Susac syndrome. As for this clonotype: No antigen is known for it.

The CDR3 is 15 residues long. The V and J ends lost 3 bases and 4 bases, in that order; junction bases with no gene match: 6. The germline V gene has CDR1 ENHRY and CDR2 SYGVKD. Whole-study findings and limits: It was acknowledged in the study that its TCR sequencing and HLA analysis involved a relatively small number of individuals.

RNA was extracted with the RNeasy kit, and a quantity of 0.5 to 1 ug was reverse transcribed using random hexamers. By means of immunoSEQ multiplex PCR, TCR beta CDR3 spanning 54 Vbeta and 13 Jbeta underwent amplification. In TCRdb, the immunoSEQ multiplex PCR reads were re-called with MiXCR into one record per CDR3 protein. The table lists tens of thousands of distinct CDR3 sequences, 85% to 95% of them singletons. The chain joins TRBV10-3 to TRBJ2-7, with 10 positions matching TRBD2. Sequenced: CD8+ T cells from PBMCs. The origin of this receptor is a human donor in good health. The CDR3 bases are TGTGCCATCAGTGACAGAGCGGGGGGGCCGTACGAGCAGTACTTC. Translation: CAISDRAGGPYEQYF.